Listed below are T cell receptor beta chains from one sample, sequenced in a study of T cells in Graves' hyperthyroidism and ophthalmopathy. TCRdb processed the multiplex PCR reads anew with MiXCR; each CDR3 protein has one entry. The sample carries some 510,000 distinct CDR3 sequences, less than 25% recorded once. The sequenced sample consisted of blood. Receptors originate from a man younger than 30 with Graves' hyperthyroidism. CDR3s include the opening cysteine and the closing phenylalanine or tryptophan. A D gene is named only where the DNA matches it firmly. Size values are once, few and many counts, or a class for expanded clones, and some rows have none.

v_gene: TRBV2; d_gene: .; j_gene: TRBJ1-2; abundance: many; len: 15; CDR3aa: CASSESTLRERGYTF; CDR3nt: TGTGCCAGCAGTGAAAGTACGTTAAGGGAGCGGGGCTACACCTTC
v_gene: TRBV12-3/TRBV12-4; d_gene: .; j_gene: TRBJ1-2; abundance: .; len: 13; CDR3aa: CASSTQGSYGYTF; CDR3nt: TGTGCCAGCAGCACCCAGGGTAGCTATGGCTACACCTTC
v_gene: TRBV3-1; d_gene: TRBD1; j_gene: TRBJ1-2; abundance: many; len: 17; CDR3aa: CASSQDPGTGAVYGYTF; CDR3nt: TGTGCCAGCAGCCAAGATCCAGGGACAGGGGCGGTATATGGCTACACCTTC
v_gene: TRBV6-5; d_gene: .; j_gene: TRBJ2-2; abundance: many; len: 16; CDR3aa: CASSYSSGDWTGELFF; CDR3nt: TGTGCCAGCAGTTACTCGAGTGGGGACTGGACCGGGGAGCTGTTTTTT
v_gene: TRBV5-1; d_gene: TRBD1; j_gene: TRBJ1-2; abundance: many; len: 13; CDR3aa: CASSLDRADGYTF; CDR3nt: TGCGCCAGCAGTCTTGACAGGGCCGATGGCTACACCTTC
v_gene: TRBV28; d_gene: TRBD1; j_gene: TRBJ1-1; abundance: many; len: 14; CDR3aa: CASSPGTGFTEAFF; CDR3nt: TGTGCCAGCAGTCCGGGGACAGGTTTTACTGAAGCTTTCTTT
v_gene: TRBV12-3/TRBV12-4; d_gene: .; j_gene: TRBJ2-5; abundance: many; len: 13; CDR3aa: CASSLGPDETQYF; CDR3nt: TGTGCCAGCAGTCTCGGACCTGACGAGACCCAGTACTTC
v_gene: TRBV2; d_gene: .; j_gene: TRBJ1-5; abundance: many; len: 13; CDR3aa: CASSGAANQPQHF; CDR3nt: TGTGCCAGCAGTGGGGCGGCCAATCAGCCCCAGCATTTT
v_gene: TRBV6-1; d_gene: .; j_gene: TRBJ2-7; abundance: many; len: 16; CDR3aa: CASSASVVLGNDEQYF; CDR3nt: TGTGCCAGCAGTGCAAGCGTGGTTCTCGGGAATGACGAGCAGTACTTC
v_gene: TRBV29-1; d_gene: .; j_gene: TRBJ1-2; abundance: .; len: 13; CDR3aa: CSVDRDGNYGYTF; CDR3nt: TGCAGCGTTGACAGGGATGGGAATTATGGCTACACCTTC
v_gene: TRBV20-1; d_gene: .; j_gene: TRBJ1-2; abundance: .; len: 19; CDR3aa: CSARVRELAQGQRFYGYTF; CDR3nt: TGCAGTGCTAGAGTACGAGAGTTGGCCCAAGGGCAGCGGTTCTATGGCTACACCTTC
v_gene: TRBV2; d_gene: .; j_gene: TRBJ1-1; abundance: once; len: 10; CDR3aa: CASRLLEAFF; CDR3nt: TGTGCCAGCAGGCTACTTGAAGCTTTCTTT
v_gene: TRBV7-6; d_gene: TRBD1; j_gene: TRBJ2-5; abundance: many; len: 14; CDR3aa: CASRKAGGQETQYF; CDR3nt: TGTGCCAGCAGGAAGGCAGGGGGCCAAGAGACCCAGTACTTC
v_gene: TRBV11-2; d_gene: TRBD2; j_gene: TRBJ2-5; abundance: .; len: 15; CDR3aa: CASSPQRELRETQYF; CDR3nt: TGTGCCAGCAGCCCCCAGCGGGAGTTGCGGGAGACCCAGTACTTC
v_gene: TRBV12-3/TRBV12-4; d_gene: .; j_gene: TRBJ1-2; abundance: many; len: 15; CDR3aa: CASSSSVRPQRGYTF; CDR3nt: TGTGCCAGCAGTTCATCAGTCCGGCCGCAACGTGGCTACACCTTC
v_gene: TRBV20-1; d_gene: .; j_gene: TRBJ1-2; abundance: many; len: 12; CDR3aa: CSARDPNYGYTF; CDR3nt: TGCAGTGCTAGAGATCCTAACTATGGCTACACCTTC
v_gene: TRBV19; d_gene: .; j_gene: TRBJ2-2; abundance: many; len: 17; CDR3aa: CASSSHPGVGNTGELFF; CDR3nt: TGTGCCAGTAGCAGCCATCCAGGGGTGGGGAACACCGGGGAGCTGTTTTTT
v_gene: TRBV7-9; d_gene: .; j_gene: TRBJ2-2; abundance: many; len: 15; CDR3aa: CASSRAGLNTGELFF; CDR3nt: TGTGCCAGCAGCCGAGCAGGACTTAACACCGGGGAGCTGTTTTTT
v_gene: TRBV7-6; d_gene: TRBD1; j_gene: TRBJ2-7; abundance: many; len: 15; CDR3aa: CASSSGPGDSYEQYF; CDR3nt: TGTGCCAGCAGCTCCGGGCCAGGGGACAGCTACGAGCAGTACTTC
v_gene: TRBV28; d_gene: .; j_gene: TRBJ1-2; abundance: .; len: 14; CDR3aa: CASSFNGGTGGYTF; CDR3nt: TGTGCCAGCAGTTTTAACGGAGGGACGGGTGGCTACACCTTC
v_gene: TRBV2; d_gene: .; j_gene: TRBJ2-7; abundance: many; len: 12; CDR3aa: CATEAGPYEQYF; CDR3nt: TGTGCCACCGAGGCGGGGCCCTACGAGCAGTACTTC
v_gene: TRBV19; d_gene: .; j_gene: TRBJ1-5; abundance: .; len: 16; CDR3aa: CASIGPVGQSNQPQHF; CDR3nt: TGTGCCAGTATTGGACCGGTTGGACAGAGCAATCAGCCCCAGCATTTT
v_gene: TRBV12-3/TRBV12-4; d_gene: .; j_gene: TRBJ1-5; abundance: .; len: 16; CDR3aa: CASSRQRPESNQPQHF; CDR3nt: TGTGCCAGCAGCCGACAAAGGCCGGAGAGCAATCAGCCCCAGCATTTT
v_gene: TRBV11-2; d_gene: .; j_gene: TRBJ2-2; abundance: many; len: 13; CDR3aa: CASSEVATGELFF; CDR3nt: TGTGCCAGCAGCGAAGTAGCGACCGGGGAGCTGTTTTTT
v_gene: TRBV6-2/TRBV6-3; d_gene: .; j_gene: TRBJ1-2; abundance: many; len: 13; CDR3aa: CASSPQGIYGYTF; CDR3nt: TGTGCCAGCAGCCCACAGGGTATCTATGGCTACACCTTC
v_gene: TRBV20-1; d_gene: .; j_gene: TRBJ1-6; abundance: .; len: 13; CDR3aa: CSARKEGKSPLHF; CDR3nt: TGCAGTGCTAGAAAGGAGGGAAAATCACCCCTCCACTTT
v_gene: TRBV24-1; d_gene: TRBD1; j_gene: TRBJ2-2; abundance: few; len: 16; CDR3aa: CATSEAGTGGTGELFF; CDR3nt: TGTGCCACCAGTGAGGCGGGGACAGGGGGCACCGGGGAGCTGTTTTTT
v_gene: TRBV2; d_gene: .; j_gene: TRBJ2-7; abundance: few; len: 15; CDR3aa: CASSVGTLPIPEQYF; CDR3nt: TGTGCCAGCAGTGTGGGGACCCTACCTATCCCCGAGCAGTACTTC
v_gene: TRBV12-3/TRBV12-4; d_gene: .; j_gene: TRBJ2-2; abundance: many; len: 16; CDR3aa: CASSLLGRPNTGELFF; CDR3nt: TGTGCCAGCAGTTTACTAGGTCGTCCGAACACCGGGGAGCTGTTTTTT